One sample yielded the 30 T cell receptor beta chains listed below, sequenced in a study of long-term antiretroviral therapy in people with HIV. Run at survey level, the immunoSEQ assay was version v3.0. Using immunoSEQ multiplex PCR, the repertoire was profiled, and TCRdb retains in-frame clones only, with some absent. The data contain around 19,000 clones, around three quarters of them singletons. The source material was unsorted PBMCs, sampled 2.9 years after starting antiretroviral therapy. Source of these receptors: a woman in her twenties or thirties with HIV.

By proportion, this clone is medium-sized. J is TRBJ1-2 and V is TRBV5-4; 7 bases fit TRBD1. J lost 7 bases, V lost 4 bases, and 4 bases had no gene match. Germline CDR1 reads SGHNT; CDR2 reads YYREEE (reference sequence). The CDR3 is 12 amino acids. The CDR3 bases are TGTGCCAGCAGCGACAGGGTTGGTGGCTACACCTTC. It codes for CASSDRVGGYTF.

This rearrangement joins TRBV6-1 to TRBJ1-6; tentative D call: TRBD1 (5 bases). The germline V gene has CDR1 MNHNS and CDR2 SASEGT. The CDR3 contains 16 residues. V shed 2 bases and J shed 0 bases, with 8 bases lying between them. The CDR3 nucleotides are TGTGCCAGCAGTGAATCTGGGGGCTCCTATAATTCACCCCTCCACTTT. It translates to CASSESGGSYNSPLHF.

The gene calls are TRBV7-6 and TRBJ2-2, with a weak D call TRBD2 (5 bases). Germline V gene data show CDR1 as SGHVS and CDR2 as FNYEAQ. CDR3 length: 18 residues. Trimming removed 3 bases from V and 4 bases from J, with 21 bases in between. DNA of the CDR3: TGTGCCAGCAGCTTTCCAAGAACGAACGGGATACCCACCGGGGAGCTGTTTTTT. It codes for CASSFPRTNGIPTGELFF.

This chain links TRBV5-6 with TRBJ1-5; D possibly corresponds to TRBD1 (5 bases). The CDR3 runs to 16 residues. Germline assignment: CDR1 SGHDT and CDR2 YYEEEE. Trimming took 4 bases from V and 0 from J, leaving 14 bases between them. The CDR3 nucleotides are TGTGCCAGCAGCCTGGGGCCCGTTTATAGCAATCAGCCCCAGCATTTT. It is translated as CASSLGPVYSNQPQHF.

This clone was found a few times. CDR3 bases: TGTGCCAGTAGTATAGGGCACATCTACGAGCAGTACTTC. Amino acids: CASSIGHIYEQYF. The genes are TRBV19 and TRBJ2-7; D gene ambiguous. The V gene lost 1 base and the J gene lost 3 bases, with 7 bases spanning the gap. The CDR3 is 13 amino acids. Per the germline V gene, CDR1 is LNHDA and CDR2 is SQIVND (reference sequence).

As DNA, the CDR3 is TGTGCCATCAGTGGTTCAGGACAGGATTCTGTAGCCGAGCAGTACGTC. It codes for CAISGSGQDSVAEQYV. This chain joins TRBV10-3 and TRBJ2-7; TRBD1 aligns across 7 bases. Germline V CDR1 and CDR2: ENHRY, SYGVKD. This CDR3 spans 16 amino acids. The junction had 15 bases not matched to a gene; V was cut back by 4 bases and J by 6 bases.

Sample share makes this clone large. The V gene is TRBV9, the J gene TRBJ2-3; D is perhaps TRBD2 (6 bases). Germline CDR1 SGDLS, CDR2 YYNGEE. This CDR3 has 14 residues. V shed 5 bases and J shed 0 bases, with 10 bases lying between them. CDR3 DNA: TGTGCCAGCAGAGGGACTGGTAGCACAGATACGCAGTATTTT. It is translated as CASRGTGSTDTQYF.

This chain connects TRBV19 to TRBJ1-5; no firm D call. The CDR3 runs to 13 residues. In germline, CDR1 is LNHDA, CDR2 SQIVND (reference sequence). V was clipped by 6 bases and J by 4 bases, with 10 bases between them. The CDR3 spells CASRPDPNQPQHF. DNA of the CDR3: TGTGCCAGTAGGCCGGATCCTAATCAGCCCCAGCATTTT.

V is TRBV2 and J is TRBJ1-2; possible D gene TRBD1, 5 bases. Between the trimmed V and J ends, which lost 0 bases and 3 bases, there was a span of 14 bases. The CDR3 loop spans 16 amino acids. Germline CDR1 and CDR2: SNHLY and FYNNEI. DNA for the CDR3: TGTGCCAGCAGTGAAGCACGGGACGGCCTTTACTATGGCTACACCTTC. Encoded protein: CASSEARDGLYYGYTF.

This chain links TRBV5-1 with TRBJ1-1, with D maybe TRBD1 (5 bases). Germline CDR1 and CDR2: SGHRS and YFSETQ. Trimming removed 0 bases from V and 4 bases from J, with 13 bases in between. This CDR3 comprises 15 residues. The CDR3 DNA reads TGCGCCAGCAGCTTGGCTGGGGCTTCGGGCACTGAAGCTTTCTTT. Translated: CASSLAGASGTEAFF.

The gene calls are TRBV28 and TRBJ1-1; D is unclear. Trimming shortened V by 5 bases and J by 1 base, and 11 bases separated the two germline ends. The germline CDR1 and CDR2 sequences are MDHEN and SYDVKM. The CDR3 consists of 14 residues. CDR3 DNA: TGTGCCAGCAGTCCCCAAATGGGGAACACTGAAGCTTTCTTT. Encoded protein: CASSPQMGNTEAFF.

There are a few counts of this clone. The chain joins TRBV19 to TRBJ1-5; D unresolved. Trimming took off 6 bases at V and 5 bases at J, with 8 bases between the two ends. CDR3 length: 12 residues. Germline lookup yields CDR1 LNHDA and CDR2 SQIVND (reference sequence). CDR3 loop: CASSPLDQPQHF. CDR3 nucleotides: TGTGCCAGTAGCCCCCTCGATCAGCCCCAGCATTTT.

The chain links TRBV9 to TRBJ2-1; possible D gene TRBD1, 6 bases. The CDR3 contains 13 residues. Germline CDR1 reads SGDLS; CDR2 reads YYNGEE. V lost 3 bases to trimming and J lost 9 bases, with 13 bases between them. DNA of the CDR3: TGTGCCAGCAGCGGAAACAGGGCCACTGAGCAGTTCTTC. This codes for CASSGNRATEQFF.

The sample holds one count of this clone. The rearrangement links TRBV7-2 to TRBJ1-3, with a possible D match to TRBD1 (6 bases). The CDR3 runs to 19 residues. V lost 4 bases and J 4 bases, leaving 26 bases between the germline ends. Germline loops: CDR1 SGHTA, CDR2 FQGNSA. The CDR3 sequence is CASSSMRDTGMLGGNTIYF. The CDR3 coding sequence is TGTGCCAGCAGCTCGATGAGGGACACGGGAATGCTTGGGGGAAACACCATATATTTT.

The rearrangement uses TRBV6-1 and TRBJ1-2, with D perhaps TRBD1 (5 bases). CDR3 length: 13 amino acids. Between the trimmed V and J ends, which lost 2 bases and 1 base, there was a span of 5 bases. Germline loops: CDR1 MNHNS, CDR2 SASEGT. CDR3 sequence (DNA): TGTGCCAGCAGTGAACAGGGTAACTATGGCTACACCTTC. Its protein is CASSEQGNYGYTF.

This clone has only one observation. The rearrangement uses TRBV7-8 and TRBJ2-7; 10 bases map to TRBD2. The CDR3 is 17 amino acids. The V gene's germline CDR1 is SGHVS and CDR2 FQNEAQ. Trimming at V came to 4 bases and at J to 3 bases, leaving 12 bases not matched to a gene. The CDR3: CASSSPYSGGPFYEQYV. In DNA form, the CDR3 reads TGTGCCAGCAGCTCTCCCTATAGCGGGGGGCCTTTCTACGAGCAGTACGTC.

The V and J genes are TRBV15 and TRBJ2-7; 7 nucleotides match TRBD1. J gave up 12 bases and V 0 bases, and 8 bases lay outside the gene matches. This CDR3 comprises 13 residues. Per the germline V gene, CDR1 is LNHNV and CDR2 is YYDKDF (reference sequence). The CDR3 nucleotides read TGTGCCACCAGCAGAGATAACAGGGGAAGCTGGTACGTC. Protein sequence: CATSRDNRGSWYV.

The rearrangement joins TRBV5-1 to TRBJ2-1; the D gene is possibly TRBD2 (6 bases). V lost 5 bases, J lost 4 bases, and 16 bases lay in between. This CDR3 has 15 residues. CDR1 is SGHRS, CDR2 YFSETQ, per germline. In nucleotides, the CDR3 is TGCGCCAGCAGTCTGGAGGGTTCCGAGTACAATGAGCAGTTCTTC. It specifies CASSLEGSEYNEQFF. Complete variable domain (other parts from reference TRBV5-1 and TRBJ2-1): KAGVTQTPRYLIKTRGQQVTLSCSPISGHRSVSWYQQTPGQGLQFLFEYFSETQRNKGNFPGRFSGRQFSNSRSEMNVSTLELGDSALYLCASSLEGSEYNEQFFGPGTRLTVL.

The chain is built from TRBV6-1 and TRBJ1-5, with D possibly matching TRBD1 (6 bases). V lost 7 bases and J 9 bases, leaving 16 bases between the germline ends. CDR1 is MNHNS and CDR2 is SASEGT in the germline V gene. This CDR3 contains 13 residues. The CDR3 region is CASTAKGGMPQHF. The CDR3, as DNA: TGTGCCAGCACGGCAAAGGGGGGTATGCCCCAGCATTTT.

By sample fraction, this clone is medium-sized (0.01 to 0.1%). The sample carries other DNA sequences with the same CDR3. The chain joins TRBV9 to TRBJ1-1, with a weak D call TRBD1 (5 bases). This CDR3 region has 13 residues. Between the trimmed V and J ends, which lost 0 bases and 6 bases, there was a span of 9 bases. From germline, CDR1 is SGDLS and CDR2 YYNGEE. The CDR3 sequence is CASSVERGAEAFF. The CDR3 DNA reads TGTGCCAGCAGCGTAGAACGGGGGGCTGAAGCTTTCTTT.

The chain has TRBV2 and TRBJ1-1; D is unclear. V lost 3 bases, J lost 5 bases, and 13 bases lay in between. The CDR3 extends over 14 amino acids. Germline CDR1 SNHLY, CDR2 FYNNEI. The DNA of the CDR3 is TGTGCCAGCAGTGAGACGGGCATTGGGACTGAAGCTTTCTTT. It encodes CASSETGIGTEAFF.

The chain is built from TRBV27 and TRBJ2-7, with D unclear. Trimming cost V 1 base and J 3 bases, with 4 bases left between them. Germline V gene data show CDR1 as MNHEY and CDR2 as SMNVEV (reference sequence). There are 12 residues in the CDR3. This chain's CDR3 is CASSLLGYEQYF. Here the CDR3 DNA reads TGTGCCAGCAGTTTATTAGGCTACGAGCAGTACTTC.

The V gene is TRBV11-3, the J gene TRBJ2-1; 7 nucleotides agree with TRBD2. This CDR3 is built from 15 residues. Per germline, CDR1 SGHNT and CDR2 YENEEA. The junction had 7 bases not matched to a gene; V was cut back by 0 bases and J by 8 bases. The CDR3: CASSLEGGVSHEQFF. The CDR3 region has the DNA TGTGCCAGCAGCTTAGAGGGGGGGGTCTCCCATGAGCAGTTCTTC.

This sequence joins TRBV9 and TRBJ2-2; D gene unclear. Deletions cut 0 bases from V and 1 base from J, with 1 base between. The CDR3 extends over 13 amino acids. Germline V lookup: CDR1 SGDLS, CDR2 YYNGEE. The CDR3 nucleotides are TGTGCCAGCAGCGTAGGGAACACCGGGGAGCTGTTTTTT. This gives the protein CASSVGNTGELFF.

This clone was seen more than once but under ten times. The rearrangement links TRBV19 to TRBJ2-7; D possibly corresponds to TRBD1 (6 bases). Looked up from germline, CDR1 is LNHDA and CDR2 is SQIVND (reference sequence). CDR3 length: 13 residues. The germline V and J ends were trimmed by 5 bases and 2 bases, with 10 bases remaining between them. The CDR3 here is CASSRQVTYEQYF. The CDR3 DNA reads TGTGCCAGTAGTCGACAGGTTACCTACGAGCAGTACTTC.

V and J are TRBV5-4 and TRBJ1-6; no clear D gene. V shed 0 bases and J shed 7 bases, with 17 bases lying between them. From germline, CDR1 is SGHNT and CDR2 YYREEE (reference sequence). The CDR3 spans 17 residues. The CDR3 sequence is CASSLATTNRANSPLHF. The CDR3 DNA is TGTGCCAGCAGCTTGGCTACGACAAATCGGGCGAATTCACCCCTCCACTTT.

This chain uses TRBV7-8 with TRBJ1-6; D might be TRBD1 (6 bases). With 1 base removed from V and 4 bases from J, the gap between germline ends came to 11 bases. CDR3 length: 16 amino acids. The germline V gene has CDR1 SGHVS and CDR2 FQNEAQ. CDR3 nucleotide sequence: TGTGCCAGCAGCTTAGTGGGGGCACCTTATAATTCACCCCTCCACTTT. Its translation: CASSLVGAPYNSPLHF.

The chain employs TRBV6-1 and TRBJ2-5, with D perhaps given as TRBD1 or TRBD2 (5 bases each). This CDR3 has 18 amino acids. Per the germline V gene, CDR1 is MNHNS and CDR2 is SASEGT. The V end lost 2 bases, the J end lost 2 bases, and 21 bases lay between the germline ends. DNA for the CDR3: TGTGCCAGCAGTGAATCCGTCGCGACCTCGGGGCAACAAGAGACCCAGTACTTC. Translating gives CASSESVATSGQQETQYF.

V gene TRBV6-7 combines with J gene TRBJ1-5, with D unclear. TRBV6-7 is an ORF, with its function uncertain. The germline V and J ends were trimmed by 5 bases and 5 bases, with 10 bases remaining between them. This CDR3 spans 13 amino acids. The DNA for the CDR3 is TGTGCCAGCAGTATGTCGGTTGATCAGCCCCAGCATTTT. Its translation: CASSMSVDQPQHF.

V and J are TRBV19 and TRBJ1-5; 9 bases map to TRBD1. The J segment lost 6 bases and the V segment lost 5 bases, leaving 5 bases of the junction unmatched. The CDR3 is 14 residues long. Germline values: CDR1 LNHDA, CDR2 SQIVND (reference sequence). DNA for the CDR3: TGTGCCAGTAGTCCACAGGGGGCAGGTCAGCCCCAGCATTTT. Amino acids: CASSPQGAGQPQHF.